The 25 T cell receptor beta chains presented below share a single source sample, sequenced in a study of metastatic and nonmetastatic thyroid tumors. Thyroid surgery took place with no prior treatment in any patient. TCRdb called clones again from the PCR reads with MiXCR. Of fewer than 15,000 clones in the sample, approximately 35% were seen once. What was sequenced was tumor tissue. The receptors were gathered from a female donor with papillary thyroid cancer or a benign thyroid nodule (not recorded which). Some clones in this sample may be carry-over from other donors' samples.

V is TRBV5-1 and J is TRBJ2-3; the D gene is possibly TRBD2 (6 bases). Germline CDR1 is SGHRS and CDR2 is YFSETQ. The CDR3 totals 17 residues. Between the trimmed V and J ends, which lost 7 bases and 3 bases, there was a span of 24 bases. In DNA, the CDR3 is TGCGCCAGCCAACCCCTCGGATTTGGACTACAAACAGATACGCAGTATTTT. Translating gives CASQPLGFGLQTDTQYF.

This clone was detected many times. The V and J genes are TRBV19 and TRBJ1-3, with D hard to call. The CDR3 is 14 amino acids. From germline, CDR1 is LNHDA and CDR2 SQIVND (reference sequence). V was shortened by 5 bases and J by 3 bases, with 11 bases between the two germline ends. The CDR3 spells CASSPRTLGNTIYF. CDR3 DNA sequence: TGTGCCAGTAGTCCGCGGACCCTTGGAAACACCATATATTTT.

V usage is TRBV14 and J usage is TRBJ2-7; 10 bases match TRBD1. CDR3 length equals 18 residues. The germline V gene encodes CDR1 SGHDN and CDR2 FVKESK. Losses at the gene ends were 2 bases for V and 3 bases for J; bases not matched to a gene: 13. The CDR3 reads CASSQTINLRDRGYEQYF. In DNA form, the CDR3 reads TGTGCCAGCAGCCAAACCATCAACCTCCGGGACAGGGGCTACGAGCAGTACTTC.

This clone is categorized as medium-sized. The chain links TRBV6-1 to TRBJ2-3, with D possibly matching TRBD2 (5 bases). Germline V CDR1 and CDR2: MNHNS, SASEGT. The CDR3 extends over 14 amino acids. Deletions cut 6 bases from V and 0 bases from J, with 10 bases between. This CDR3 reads CASRPRGSTDTQYF. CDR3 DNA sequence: TGTGCCAGCAGGCCCCGGGGTAGCACAGATACGCAGTATTTT.

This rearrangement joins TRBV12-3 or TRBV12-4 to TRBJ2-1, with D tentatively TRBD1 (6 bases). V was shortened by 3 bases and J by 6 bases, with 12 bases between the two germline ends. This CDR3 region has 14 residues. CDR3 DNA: TGTGCCAGCAGTTTTATGGGGGCCGGCAATGAGCAGTTCTTC. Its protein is CASSFMGAGNEQFF.

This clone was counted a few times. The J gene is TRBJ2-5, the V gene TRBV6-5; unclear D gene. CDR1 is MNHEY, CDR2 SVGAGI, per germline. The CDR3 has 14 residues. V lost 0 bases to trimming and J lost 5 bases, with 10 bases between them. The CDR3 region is CASSYSKGSETQYF. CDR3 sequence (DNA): TGTGCCAGCAGTTACTCGAAGGGTTCGGAGACCCAGTACTTC.

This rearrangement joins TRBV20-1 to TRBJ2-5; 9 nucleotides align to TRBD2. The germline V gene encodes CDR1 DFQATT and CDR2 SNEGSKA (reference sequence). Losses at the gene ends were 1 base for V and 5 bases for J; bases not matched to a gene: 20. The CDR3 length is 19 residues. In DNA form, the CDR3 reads TGCAGTGCTAGAGGATCTCTAGGGGGAGCGGGAGGACCCTCGGAGACCCAGTACTTC. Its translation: CSARGSLGGAGGPSETQYF.

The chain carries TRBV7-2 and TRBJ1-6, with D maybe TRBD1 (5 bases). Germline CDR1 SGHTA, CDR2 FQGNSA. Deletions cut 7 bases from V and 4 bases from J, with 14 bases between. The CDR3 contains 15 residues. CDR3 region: CASTPRAGYNSPLHF. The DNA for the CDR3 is TGTGCCAGCACTCCACGGGCAGGGTATAATTCACCCCTCCACTTT. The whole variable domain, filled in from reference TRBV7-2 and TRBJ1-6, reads GAGVSQSPSNKVTEKGKDVELRCDPISGHTALYWYRQSLGQGLEFLIYFQGNSAPDKSGLPSDRFSAERTGGSVSTLTIQRTQQEDSAVYLCASTPRAGYNSPLHFGNGTRLTVT.

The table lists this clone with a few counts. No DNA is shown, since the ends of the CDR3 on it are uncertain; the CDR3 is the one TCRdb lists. CDR3 loop: CASSFGQGARTSF. This chain connects TRBV28 to TRBJ1-1; the table's D call TRBD1 went unverified against the DNA. The CDR3 region is 13 residues in length, termini included. CDR1 is MDHEN and CDR2 is SYDVKM in the germline V gene.

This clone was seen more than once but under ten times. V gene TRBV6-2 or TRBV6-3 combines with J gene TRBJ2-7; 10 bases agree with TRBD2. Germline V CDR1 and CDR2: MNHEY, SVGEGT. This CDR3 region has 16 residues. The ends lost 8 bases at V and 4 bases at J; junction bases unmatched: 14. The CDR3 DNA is TGTGCCAGCTCCTTTCCTAGCGGGAGATGGGGATACGAGCAGTACTTC. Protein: CASSFPSGRWGYEQYF.

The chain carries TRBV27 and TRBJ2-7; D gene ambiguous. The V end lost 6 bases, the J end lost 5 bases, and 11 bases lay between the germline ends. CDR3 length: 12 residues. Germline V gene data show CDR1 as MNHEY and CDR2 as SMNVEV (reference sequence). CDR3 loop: CASSHSRNEQYF. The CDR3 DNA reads TGTGCCAGCAGCCACAGTCGAAACGAGCAGTACTTC.

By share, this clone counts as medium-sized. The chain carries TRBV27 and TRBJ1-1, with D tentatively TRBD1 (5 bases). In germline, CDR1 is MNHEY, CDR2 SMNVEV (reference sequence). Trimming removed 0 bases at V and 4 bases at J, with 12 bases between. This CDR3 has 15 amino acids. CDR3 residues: CASSLSRGASTEAFF. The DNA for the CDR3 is TGTGCCAGCAGTTTATCACGAGGGGCGAGCACTGAAGCTTTCTTT.

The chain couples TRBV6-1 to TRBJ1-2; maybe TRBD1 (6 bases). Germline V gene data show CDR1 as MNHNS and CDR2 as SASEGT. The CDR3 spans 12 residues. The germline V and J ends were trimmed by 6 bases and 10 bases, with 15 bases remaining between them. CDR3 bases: TGTGCCAGCAGCCCAGTACAGGGACTCTACACCTTC. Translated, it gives CASSPVQGLYTF.

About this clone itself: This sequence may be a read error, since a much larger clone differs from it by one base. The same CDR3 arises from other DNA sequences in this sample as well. CDR3 sequence reads: CSARGLAGEQFF. The CDR3 nucleotides read TGTAGTGCTAGGGGACTAGCCGGTGAGCAGTTCTTC. The J gene is TRBJ2-1, the V gene TRBV20-1; 9 bases map to TRBD2. The CDR3 runs 12 residues. In germline, CDR1 is DFQATT, CDR2 SNEGSKA (reference sequence).

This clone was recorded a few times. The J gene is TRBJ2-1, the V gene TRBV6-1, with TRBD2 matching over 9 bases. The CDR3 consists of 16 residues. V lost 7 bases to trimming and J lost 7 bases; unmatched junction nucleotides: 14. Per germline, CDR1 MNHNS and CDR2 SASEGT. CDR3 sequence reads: CASIPRVSGGMNEQFF. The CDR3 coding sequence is TGTGCCAGCATCCCCCGGGTTAGCGGGGGAATGAATGAGCAGTTCTTC.

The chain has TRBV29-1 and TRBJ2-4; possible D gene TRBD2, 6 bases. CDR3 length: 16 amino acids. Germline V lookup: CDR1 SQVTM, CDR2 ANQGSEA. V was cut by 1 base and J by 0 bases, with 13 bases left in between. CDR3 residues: CSVEGASGLAKNIQYF. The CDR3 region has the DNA TGCAGCGTTGAAGGGGCGAGCGGGCTAGCCAAAAACATTCAGTACTTC.

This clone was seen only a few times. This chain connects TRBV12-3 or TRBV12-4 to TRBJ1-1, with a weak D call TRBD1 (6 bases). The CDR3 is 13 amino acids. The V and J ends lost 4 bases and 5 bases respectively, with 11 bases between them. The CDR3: CASSSDSGTEAFF. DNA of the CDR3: TGTGCCAGCAGTTCGGACAGTGGGACTGAAGCTTTCTTT.

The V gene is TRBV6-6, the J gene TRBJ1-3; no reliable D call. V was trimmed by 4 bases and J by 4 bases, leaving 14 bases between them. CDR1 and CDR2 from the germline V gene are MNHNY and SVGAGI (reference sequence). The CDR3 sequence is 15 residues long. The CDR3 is CASSSPTGYGNTIYF. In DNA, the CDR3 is TGTGCCAGCAGTTCTCCGACTGGGTACGGAAACACCATATATTTT.

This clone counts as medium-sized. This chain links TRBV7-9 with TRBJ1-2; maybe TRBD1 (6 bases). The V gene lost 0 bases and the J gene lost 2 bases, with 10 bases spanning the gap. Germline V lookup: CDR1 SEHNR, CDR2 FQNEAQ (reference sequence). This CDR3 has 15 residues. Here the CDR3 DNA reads TGTGCCAGCAGCTTAGCAGGGGGGGCCAACTATGGCTACACCTTC. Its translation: CASSLAGGANYGYTF.

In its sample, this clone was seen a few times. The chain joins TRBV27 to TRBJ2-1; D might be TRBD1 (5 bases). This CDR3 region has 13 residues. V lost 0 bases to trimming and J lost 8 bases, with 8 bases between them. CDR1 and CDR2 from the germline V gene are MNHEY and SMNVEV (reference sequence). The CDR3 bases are TGTGCCAGCAGTTTATCATTACAGGATGAGCAGTTCTTC. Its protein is CASSLSLQDEQFF.

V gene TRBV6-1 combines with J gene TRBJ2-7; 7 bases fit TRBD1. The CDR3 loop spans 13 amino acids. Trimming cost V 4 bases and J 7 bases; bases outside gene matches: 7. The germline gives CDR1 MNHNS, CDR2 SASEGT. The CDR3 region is CASSGGPGQEQYF. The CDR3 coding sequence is TGTGCCAGCAGTGGGGGTCCGGGACAGGAGCAGTACTTC.

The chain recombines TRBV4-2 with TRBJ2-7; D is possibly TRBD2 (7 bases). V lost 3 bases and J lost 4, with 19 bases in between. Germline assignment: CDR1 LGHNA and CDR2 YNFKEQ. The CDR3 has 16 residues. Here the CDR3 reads CASSHGLEGGSYEQYF. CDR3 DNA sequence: TGTGCCAGCAGCCACGGACTAGAGGGGGGCTCATACGAGCAGTACTTC.

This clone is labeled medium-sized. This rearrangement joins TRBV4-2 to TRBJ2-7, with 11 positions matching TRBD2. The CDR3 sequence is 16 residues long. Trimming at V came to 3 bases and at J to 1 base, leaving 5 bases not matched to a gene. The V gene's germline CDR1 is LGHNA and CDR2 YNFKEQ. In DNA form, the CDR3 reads TGTGCCAGCAGCCAGGGGCTAGCGGGAGGTTCCTACGAGCAGTACTTC. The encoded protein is CASSQGLAGGSYEQYF.

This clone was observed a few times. The CDR3 spells CSAPRQGSSNQPQHF. In DNA form, the CDR3 reads TGCAGTGCTCCGAGACAGGGTAGTAGCAATCAGCCCCAGCATTTT. The rearrangement uses TRBV20-1 and TRBJ1-5, with 7 positions matching TRBD1. Trimming cost V 5 bases and J 0 bases; bases outside gene matches: 7. The CDR3 is 15 amino acids. Germline CDR1 is DFQATT and CDR2 is SNEGSKA (reference sequence).

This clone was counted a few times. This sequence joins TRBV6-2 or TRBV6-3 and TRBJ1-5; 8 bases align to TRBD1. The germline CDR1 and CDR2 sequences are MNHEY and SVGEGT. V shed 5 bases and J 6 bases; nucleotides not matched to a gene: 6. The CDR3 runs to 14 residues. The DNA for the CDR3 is TGTGCCAGCAGTAGACAGGGGATCGGTCAGCCCCAGCATTTT. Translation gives CASSRQGIGQPQHF.